One sample yielded the 29 T cell receptor beta chains listed below, sequenced in a study of cytomegalovirus exposure and HLA in healthy donors. The study ran its PCR with 60 Vbeta and 13 Jbeta primers. The protocol was immunoSEQ multiplex PCR, while the TCRdb copy is restricted to in-frame clones and leaves out a portion. Of under 200,000 clones listed, approximately 77% are singletons. The sample consisted of PBMCs. The receptor set was obtained from a male donor in good health and CMV-seronegative.

This rearrangement joins TRBV7-8 to TRBJ2-1; 9 nucleotides align to TRBD1. After removal of 4 bases from V and 9 bases from J, the junction contained 10 bases not matched to a gene. Germline lookup yields CDR1 SGHVS and CDR2 FQNEAQ. CDR3 size: 15 residues. For the CDR3, the DNA is TGTGCCAGCAGCTCGGGACAGGGAGTTGTTGGTGAGCAGTTCTTC. The encoded protein is CASSSGQGVVGEQFF.

This chain links TRBV9 with TRBJ2-5; D possibly corresponds to TRBD2 (6 bases). Germline CDR1 and CDR2: SGDLS and YYNGEE. The CDR3 contains 17 residues. Trimming took 0 bases from V and 3 from J, leaving 18 bases between them. The CDR3 DNA reads TGTGCCAGCAGCGTAGATCCCCCTCTGGGCGGGAAAGAGACCCAGTACTTC. Protein product: CASSVDPPLGGKETQYF.

The chain recombines TRBV14 with TRBJ1-3, with TRBD1 matching 8 bases. This CDR3 contains 15 residues. With V trimmed by 2 bases and J by 9 bases, 9 bases remained unmatched. Germline-derived CDR1 and CDR2 are SGHDN and FVKESK. The CDR3: CASSQTDRAQSTIYF. For the CDR3, the DNA is TGTGCCAGCAGCCAAACGGACAGGGCCCAGAGCACCATATATTTT.

A few counts support this clone. V and J are TRBV9 and TRBJ2-5, with 9 nucleotides matching TRBD2. CDR1 is SGDLS and CDR2 is YYNGEE in the germline V gene. Trimming removed 0 bases from V and 5 bases from J; junction bases left unmatched: 5. The length of the CDR3 is 15 residues. The CDR3 coding sequence is TGTGCCAGCAGCGTAGGCAATAGCGGGGGCGAGACCCAGTACTTC. Translation: CASSVGNSGGETQYF.

This clone has a single count. This chain connects TRBV7-6 to TRBJ2-5; D is unclear. The V gene's germline CDR1 is SGHVS and CDR2 FNYEAQ. V was trimmed by 5 bases and J by 0 bases, leaving 7 bases between them. The CDR3 is 13 amino acids. The CDR3 protein is CASSRQNQETQYF. For the CDR3, the DNA is TGTGCCAGCAGCCGCCAGAACCAAGAGACCCAGTACTTC.

This clone occurred once. The chain carries TRBV10-3 and TRBJ1-1; maybe TRBD1 (5 bases). The CDR3 runs to 13 residues. The germline CDR1 and CDR2 sequences are ENHRY and SYGVKD. V gave up 5 bases and J gave up 3 bases, with 10 bases separating them. The CDR3 loop reads CAISTRGDTEAFF. The CDR3 region has the DNA TGTGCCATCAGTACACGGGGGGACACTGAAGCTTTCTTT.

This chain uses TRBV9 with TRBJ1-3; D remains unclear. Germline V lookup: CDR1 SGDLS, CDR2 YYNGEE. V lost 1 base, J lost 2 bases, and 7 bases lay in between. The CDR3 runs to 14 residues. The CDR3 loop is CASSVQVAGNTIYF. The CDR3, as DNA: TGTGCCAGCAGCGTACAGGTTGCTGGAAACACCATATATTTT.

This sequence joins TRBV27 and TRBJ1-1, with TRBD1 identical over 11 bases. CDR3 length: 14 amino acids. Germline-derived CDR1 and CDR2 are MNHEY and SMNVEV (reference sequence). With V trimmed by 8 bases and J by 7 bases, 9 bases remained unmatched. The CDR3 sequence is CASRLRTGGNEAFF. CDR3 nucleotides: TGTGCCAGCCGACTCCGGACAGGGGGCAATGAAGCTTTCTTT.

The gene calls are TRBV6-1 and TRBJ1-2, with 9 bases aligning to TRBD1. The J segment lost 4 bases and the V segment lost 5 bases, leaving 5 bases of the junction unmatched. The CDR3 spans 14 residues. Germline loops: CDR1 MNHNS, CDR2 SASEGT. DNA for the CDR3: TGTGCCAGCAGTCCGGACAGGGGAGCCTATGGCTACACCTTC. Translating it yields CASSPDRGAYGYTF.

The rearrangement uses TRBV4-2 and TRBJ2-2; 8 bases align to TRBD2. Germline values: CDR1 LGHNA, CDR2 YNFKEQ. This CDR3 contains 15 residues. Germline trimming cut 1 base from V and 4 bases from J; bases unmatched to any gene: 2. CDR3 coding DNA: TGTGCCAGCAGCCAAGCGGGAGGGGGCACCGGGGAGCTGTTTTTT. It encodes CASSQAGGGTGELFF.

The sample holds one count of this clone. The chain uses TRBV19 and TRBJ2-3; 7 nucleotides agree with TRBD2. From germline, CDR1 is LNHDA and CDR2 SQIVND (reference sequence). Trimming at V came to 4 bases and at J to 1 base, leaving 5 bases not matched to a gene. The CDR3 consists of 15 residues. The CDR3 sequence: CASSSYSGRTDTQYF. The CDR3 region has the DNA TGTGCCAGTAGTAGTTATAGCGGGCGCACAGATACGCAGTATTTT.

J is TRBJ1-1 and V is TRBV6-6; D perhaps matches TRBD1 (6 bases). This CDR3 has 15 residues. V was pared by 0 bases and J by 1 base, with 9 bases between. Germline V gives CDR1 MNHNY, CDR2 SVGAGI (reference sequence). CDR3 residues: CASSYSPGANTEAFF. CDR3 nucleotides: TGTGCCAGCAGTTACTCGCCAGGGGCGAACACTGAAGCTTTCTTT.

The J gene is TRBJ2-1, the V gene TRBV6-1, with D possibly being TRBD2 (5 bases). CDR1 is MNHNS, CDR2 SASEGT, per germline. Trimming cost V 3 bases and J 7 bases, with 19 bases left between them. The CDR3 covers 16 residues. The CDR3 DNA sequence: TGTGCCAGCAGTGACGAGGACTTTCCGATGGGGAATGAGCAGTTCTTC. Translated: CASSDEDFPMGNEQFF.

V usage is TRBV7-2 and J usage is TRBJ2-3; D remains unclear. Germline-derived CDR1 and CDR2 are SGHTA and FQGNSA. Between the trimmed V and J ends, which lost 2 bases and 3 bases, there was a span of 3 bases. The CDR3 totals 12 residues. CDR3 in amino acids: CASSLLTDTQYF. CDR3 in DNA: TGTGCCAGCAGCTTACTTACAGATACGCAGTATTTT.

This rearrangement joins TRBV7-2 to TRBJ2-1; 7 positions match TRBD2. The CDR3 sequence is 15 residues long. The germline gives CDR1 SGHTA, CDR2 FQGNSA. V shed 1 base and J 6 bases; nucleotides not matched to a gene: 6. The CDR3 here is CASSLGGGGSNEQFF. CDR3 in DNA: TGTGCCAGCAGCTTAGGTGGGGGGGGAAGCAATGAGCAGTTCTTC.

This clone was observed once. The chain's CDR3 is CASSRTGEGELFF. For the CDR3, the DNA is TGCGCCAGCAGCCGAACCGGGGAGGGGGAGCTGTTTTTT. The rearrangement uses TRBV5-1 and TRBJ2-2; TRBD2 is a possible D gene (5 bases). Trimming left V 4 bases short and J 8 bases short, with 12 bases between. This CDR3 has 13 residues. The germline V gene encodes CDR1 SGHRS and CDR2 YFSETQ.

There are a few counts of this clone. The genes are TRBV6-5 and TRBJ1-3, with TRBD1 identical over 7 bases. Germline lookup yields CDR1 MNHEY and CDR2 SVGAGI. V dropped 6 bases and J dropped 7; count of bases not matched to a gene: 6. The CDR3 totals 13 residues. The CDR3 is CASRYQTGNTIYF. CDR3 DNA: TGTGCCAGCAGGTACCAGACAGGGAACACCATATATTTT.

The chain employs TRBV18 and TRBJ1-4; D is unclear. The CDR3 is made up of 16 amino acids. Trimming shortened V by 1 base and J by 0 bases, and 9 bases separated the two germline ends. CDR1 KGHSH and CDR2 LQKENI come from the germline V gene. The CDR3 region has the DNA TGTGCCAGCTCACCACTTTTCAGTGCAACTAATGAAAAACTGTTTTTT. Its protein product is CASSPLFSATNEKLFF.

The J gene is TRBJ1-4, the V gene TRBV7-6, with D possibly matching TRBD1 (5 bases). CDR3 size: 15 residues. V was clipped by 5 bases and J by 2 bases, with 12 bases between them. From germline, CDR1 is SGHVS and CDR2 FNYEAQ. The CDR3 is CASSPQGATNEKLFF. The CDR3 DNA sequence: TGTGCCAGCAGCCCACAAGGGGCGACTAATGAAAAACTGTTTTTT.

The V call is TRBV19, the J call TRBJ2-2, with 8 nucleotides matching TRBD1. This CDR3 is 14 amino acids long. V was pared by 6 bases and J by 3 bases, with 3 bases of the junction left unmatched. Germline V gene data show CDR1 as LNHDA and CDR2 as SQIVND (reference sequence). DNA for the CDR3: TGTGCCAGTAGACAGGGGGAGCACACCGGGGAGCTGTTTTTT. It translates to CASRQGEHTGELFF.

The V gene is TRBV19, the J gene TRBJ1-5; D is ambiguous. The germline V gene encodes CDR1 LNHDA and CDR2 SQIVND (reference sequence). The CDR3 is made up of 15 amino acids. The V and J ends lost 7 bases and 6 bases respectively, with 19 bases between them. The CDR3 DNA reads as TGTGCCAGTAATGTAGCGCCGGCGGTAGGTCAGCCCCAGCATTTT. Translated: CASNVAPAVGQPQHF.

The chain links TRBV27 to TRBJ1-5; TRBD1 is a possible D gene (6 bases). Trimming cost V 3 bases and J 3 bases, with 12 bases left between them. Germline CDR1 reads MNHEY; CDR2 reads SMNVEV (reference sequence). CDR3 size: 15 residues. Here the CDR3 reads CASSFLGQHNQPQHF. For the CDR3, the DNA is TGTGCCAGCAGTTTCCTTGGACAGCACAATCAGCCCCAGCATTTT.

The V and J genes are TRBV2 and TRBJ1-5; D might be TRBD1 (5 bases). The CDR3 has 15 residues. V lost 3 bases to trimming and J lost 4 bases, with 13 bases between them. Germline values: CDR1 SNHLY, CDR2 FYNNEI. The CDR3 nucleotides are TGTGCCAGCAGTGAGCCCGGGGGGGGGAATCAGCCCCAGCATTTT. Amino acid sequence: CASSEPGGGNQPQHF.

CDR3 DNA sequence: TGCGCCAGCAGCACGGATCCGGGACAGAGTAATGAAAAACTGTTTTTT. It yields the protein CASSTDPGQSNEKLFF. The V gene is TRBV5-1, the J gene TRBJ1-4; 7 bases align to TRBD1. The germline V gene encodes CDR1 SGHRS and CDR2 YFSETQ. The CDR3 is 16 residues long. The junction had 10 bases not matched to a gene; V was cut back by 4 bases and J by 4 bases.

The chain uses TRBV7-3 and TRBJ1-1, with D uncertain. CDR3 length equals 14 residues. V shed 2 bases and J shed 1 base, with 8 bases lying between them. Germline CDR1 and CDR2: SGHTA and FQGTGA. The CDR3 coding sequence is TGTGCCAGCAGCTTATTAGGAGGGAACACTGAAGCTTTCTTT. Its protein product is CASSLLGGNTEAFF. Looking up the rest from reference TRBV7-3 and TRBJ1-1 gives the full variable domain: GAGVSQTPSNKVTEKGKYVELRCDPISGHTALYWYRQSLGQGPEFLIYFQGTGAADDSGLPNDRFFAVRPEGSVSTLKIQRTERGDSAVYLCASSLLGGNTEAFFGQGTRLTVV.

The V and J genes are TRBV27 and TRBJ1-4; no clear D gene. Trimming stripped 4 bases from V and 4 bases from J, with 19 bases between. The CDR3 is 17 residues long. Germline assignment: CDR1 MNHEY and CDR2 SMNVEV (reference sequence). This CDR3 is CASSSAGLRRSNEKLFF. The CDR3 DNA is TGTGCCAGCAGTTCTGCGGGCCTCAGACGGAGTAATGAAAAACTGTTTTTT.

J is TRBJ2-5 and V is TRBV9, with a tentative D call TRBD1 (5 bases). The CDR3 has 16 residues. V was trimmed by 6 bases and J by 5 bases, leaving 23 bases between them. Germline CDR1 is SGDLS and CDR2 is YYNGEE. For the CDR3, the DNA is TGTGCCAGCAACGCCCGTGGGGCTAGAGTGGGCGAGACCCAGTACTTC. Its protein product is CASNARGARVGETQYF. The full variable domain, completed using reference TRBV9 and TRBJ2-5, is DSGVTQTPKHLITATGQRVTLRCSPRSGDLSVYWYQQSLDQGLQFLIQYYNGEERAKGNILERFSAQQFPDLHSELNLSSLELGDSALYFCASNARGARVGETQYFGPGTRLLVL.

The V call is TRBV2, the J call TRBJ2-2, with a possible D match to TRBD2 (6 bases). Between the trimmed V and J ends, which lost 4 bases and 6 bases, there was a span of 15 bases. The CDR3 is 15 amino acids. Germline V gene sequence: CDR1 SNHLY, CDR2 FYNNEI. CDR3 protein: CASSVEGGVSGELFF. As DNA, the CDR3 is TGTGCCAGCAGTGTGGAGGGTGGAGTGTCCGGGGAGCTGTTTTTT. Variable domain in full (rest from reference TRBV2 and TRBJ2-2): EPEVTQTPSHQVTQMGQEVILRCVPISNHLYFYWYRQILGQKVEFLVSFYNNEISEKSEIFDDQFSVERPDGSNFTLKIRSTKLEDSAMYFCASSVEGGVSGELFFGEGSRLTVL.

This clone was found once. CDR3 in amino acids: CASSPDGSGTFPGELFF. The CDR3 DNA sequence: TGTGCCAGCAGCCCGGATGGTAGCGGGACCTTCCCCGGGGAGCTGTTTTTT. This rearrangement joins TRBV27 to TRBJ2-2, with 8 bases fitting TRBD2. Germline V gives CDR1 MNHEY, CDR2 SMNVEV (reference sequence). V dropped 6 bases and J dropped 6; count of bases not matched to a gene: 15. The CDR3 runs 17 residues.